This TCR beta chain was sequenced in a study of Ad26.COV2.S vaccination and SARS-CoV-2 variants. Regarding the study as a whole: Comparable non-spike TCR breadth was observed in vaccine and placebo recipients. Spike-specific TCR breadth in vaccine recipients exceeded that seen in placebo recipients. Measures of TCR breadth and depth may have fallen short of total T cell responses. Once vaccination had occurred, spike-specific CD8+ and CD4+ T cell responses reportedly showed substantial breadth.

Sequencing used immunoSEQ multiplex PCR; TCRdb keeps in-frame clones, though not all of them. The sample lists about 350,000 clones, 92% occurring once. A note on this clone: Its antigen is not known.

Sample: peripheral blood, taken after recovery from COVID-19. The clonotype originates from a human donor who had recovered from COVID-19.

This chain's CDR3 is CASSQDLQYSGELFF. The CDR3 DNA is TGCGCCAGCAGCCAAGATTTACAATATTCCGGGGAGCTGTTTTTT. The chain uses TRBV4-3 and TRBJ2-2; D is unresolved. The CDR3 contains 15 residues. CDR1 is LGHNA, CDR2 YSLEER, per germline. Trimming took off 0 bases at V and 6 bases at J, with 11 bases between the two ends.